The source of this T cell receptor beta chain is a study of cytomegalovirus exposure and HLA in healthy donors. With 60 Vbeta and 13 Jbeta primers, the PCR was carried out. Clones were read by immunoSEQ multiplex PCR, and TCRdb kept only the in-frame ones, dropping some. Among around 190,000 clones listed, about 80% were seen once. This clone has a single count. The sequence came from a man aged 40-50 years in good health and CMV-seropositive. Sequenced sample: PBMCs.

The CDR3 spells CASQYGKNTGELFF. The CDR3 DNA reads TGTGCCAGCCAATACGGGAAGAACACCGGGGAGCTGTTTTTT. The chain is built from TRBV6-1 and TRBJ2-2; possible D gene TRBD2, 5 bases. The CDR3 is made up of 14 amino acids. The germline V gene encodes CDR1 MNHNS and CDR2 SASEGT. Trimming pared 8 bases from V and 1 base from J, leaving 11 bases between.